The TCR beta chain under discussion was sequenced for a study of CXCR3-negative and CXCR3-positive naive CD8 T cells. Study observations and caveats: Naive CXCR3-negative and CXCR3-positive cells had similar TRBV-TRBJ usage; memory differed. CXCR3-positive naive cells had TRB CDR3s that were more hydrophobic than CXCR3-negative naive cells had. In both naive subsets diversity was comparably high, whereas memory CD8+ cells showed much lower diversity.

Researchers prepared the TRB cDNA libraries using 5' RACE with UMI labels. Following a re-call of the 5' RACE reads, TCRdb has one entry per CDR3 protein and lacks DNA. Here the sample table reports 20,000 to 25,000 distinct CDR3 sequences. A CD45RO-CCR7+CD27+CD95- profile was what naive CD8+ T cells displayed. As to this clonotype: The antigen is unknown.

There are 13 residues in the CDR3. Germline V CDR1 and CDR2: SGHKS, YYEKEE (reference sequence). Material for sequencing was naive CXCR3- CD8+ T cells from blood. Subset: CD45RO-CCR7+CD27+CD95- naive CD8+ T cells lacking CXCR3 (TNR3-). The chain has TRBV5-5 and TRBJ2-7. The receptor comes from a human donor in good health. Some clones in this sample may be carry-over from other donors' samples. The CDR3 protein is CASSLAVSYEQYF.